This entry is about one T cell receptor (beta chain). What it recognizes is unknown. The source of the sample is a study of human T cells and chemical hapten exposure. Background on the study: Slight differences in pooled library volume were the main source of varying TCR yields across samples.

The study's library attached unique molecular identifiers to single cDNA molecules. Methods used by the authors: Per-sample TCR counts ranged from about 20,000 to 700,000, median around 96,000. Each CDR3 protein is one row after TCRdb ran MiXCR on the RACE reads. The V and J calls reflect TCRdb's pipeline rather than the authors' work. The data hold 130,000 or so distinct CDR3 sequences, with about 9% observed a single time. The time point here: healthy volunteer bleed at 2 weeks. Unfractionated whole blood yielded the extracted total RNA. Study-wide findings and caveats: Those TCRs sitting above 1 in 1000 frequency stayed the same with DPC sensitization.

V was shortened by 5 bases and J by 5 bases, with 16 bases between the two germline ends. The CDR3 is 14 amino acids. Germline V gives CDR1 SGHVS, CDR2 FNYEAQ. The sample comprised whole blood. The TCR comes from a male donor in good health. Some clones in this sample may be carry-over from other donors' samples. The rearrangement uses TRBV7-6 and TRBJ2-7; D is possibly TRBD1 or TRBD2 (5 bases each). In DNA form, the CDR3 reads TGTGCCAGCAGCCATCGGGACGGGGCTCACGAGCAGTACTTC. The encoded protein is CASSHRDGAHEQYF.